This T cell receptor (beta chain) stems from a study of cytomegalovirus exposure and HLA in healthy donors. Study at large: Falling in the Caucasian-associated ancestry cluster were roughly 80% of under 500 genotyped donors.

The length of the CDR3 is 14 residues. Germline assignment: CDR1 LGHNA and CDR2 YSLEER. Trimming cost V 0 bases and J 3 bases, with 5 bases left between them. Of note for this clone: The antigen remains undetermined. Other DNA sequences within the sample encode an identical CDR3.

Study-level findings and limits: Exclusion as indistinguishable affected some V segments, including TRBV6-2 and TRBV6-3. In vitro checks showed that three CMV-associated chains really do target CMV antigens.

Both 60 Vbeta primers and 13 Jbeta primers went into the PCR. Profiled with immunoSEQ multiplex PCR; TCRdb holds only in-frame clones, not every one. The repertoire holds 150,000 to 250,000 clones, about four fifths seen once, with around 1.6% in the top ten. The chain carries TRBV4-3 and TRBJ1-4; D is perhaps TRBD1 (5 bases). The sequencing sample was made of PBMCs. The source is a girl under 18 in good health and CMV-seropositive. The CDR3 sequence: CASSQDRANEKLFF. CDR3 DNA: TGCGCCAGCAGCCAAGACAGGGCTAATGAAAAACTGTTTTTT.